These T cell receptor beta chains were read from a single sample in a study of blood T cells in healthy people across ages. TCRdb re-called the 5' RACE reads with MiXCR, one entry per CDR3 protein. This sample has roughly 1,800,000 distinct CDR3 sequences, with about 49% found just once. The sequencing sample was made of blood. These receptors were collected from a woman in her 40s in good health. Both conserved end residues are part of each CDR3. D genes are given only for firm matches. The size field is filled for only some rows; it gives once, few, many or a size class.

v_gene	abundance	d_gene	j_gene	CDR3nt	CDR3aa
TRBV19	NA	TRBD1	TRBJ2-5	TGTGCCAGTAGTAGCCGAAGCCCTGGGACAGCTCAAGAGACCCAGTACTTC	CASSSRSPGTAQETQYF
TRBV7-2	many	NA	TRBJ2-7	TGTGCCAGCAGCTTAGGTGTGCAGGGTTTGGGCGAGCAGTACTTC	CASSLGVQGLGEQYF
TRBV7-9	NA	TRBD1	TRBJ2-4	TGTGCCAGCAGCCCGACCGGGACAGCCTTTTTAGCCAAAAACATTCAGTACTTC	CASSPTGTAFLAKNIQYF
TRBV6-2/TRBV6-3	NA	NA	TRBJ2-1	TGTGCCAGCAGTTACGCGCAGGGGTCGGGTGAGCAGTTCTTC	CASSYAQGSGEQFF
TRBV27	NA	NA	TRBJ2-1	TGTGCCAGCAGCCAGAACGATCGCAATGAGCAGTTCTTC	CASSQNDRNEQFF
TRBV12-3/TRBV12-4	few	NA	TRBJ1-6	TGTGCCAGCGCACAAGAACAGGGCTATAATTCACCCCTCCACTTT	CASAQEQGYNSPLHF
TRBV2	NA	NA	TRBJ2-7	TGTGCCGGCAGTGAAGCACCTAGGACCTTCCCCTACGAGCAGTACTTC	CAGSEAPRTFPYEQYF
TRBV28	NA	TRBD1	TRBJ2-7	TGTGCCAGCAGATCTTTGGGACAGACCTACGAGCAGTACTTC	CASRSLGQTYEQYF
TRBV7-6	few	TRBD1	TRBJ2-7	TGTGCCAGCAGCTCCGGGACAGGGGAGTACGAGCAGTACTTC	CASSSGTGEYEQYF
TRBV6-6	many	NA	TRBJ2-3	TGTGCCAGCAGTCCTCGGGACAGCACAGATACGCAGTATTTT	CASSPRDSTDTQYF
TRBV4-1	few	NA	TRBJ1-2	TGCGCCAGCAGCCAAGATCTTCACAACTATGGCTACACCTTC	CASSQDLHNYGYTF
TRBV28	once	TRBD1	TRBJ2-7	TGTGCCAGCAGCCCAACCGGGACAGGGGATATCTACGAGCAGTACTTC	CASSPTGTGDIYEQYF
TRBV29-1	NA	NA	TRBJ2-1	TGCAGCGTTGTATATTTGGGGACAAAGTCCTCGGATGAGCAGTTCTTC	CSVVYLGTKSSDEQFF
TRBV7-2	NA	NA	TRBJ2-7	TGTGCCAGCAGTCATCCGGGACGGCAATACGAGCAGTACTTC	CASSHPGRQYEQYF
TRBV7-3	NA	TRBD1	TRBJ2-1	TGTGCCAGCAGCTTAAGGGGACAGGGGGATGAGCAGTTCTTC	CASSLRGQGDEQFF
TRBV3-1	few	NA	TRBJ2-1	TGTGCCAGCAGCCAAGATATGAGGGCGAGGAGCAATGAGCAGTTCTTC	CASSQDMRARSNEQFF
TRBV4-1	NA	NA	TRBJ2-3	TGCGCCAGCAGCCAAGAGGGGGTAGGGGAAACAGATACGCAGTATTTT	CASSQEGVGETDTQYF
TRBV5-1	NA	NA	TRBJ1-2	TGCGCCAGCAGCTTGGAGCGCAGCCCTAACTATGGCTACACCTTC	CASSLERSPNYGYTF
TRBV7-2	NA	NA	TRBJ2-3	TGTGCCAGCACCCTCGGACCCGCTATGGTTCAAGATACGCAGTATTTT	CASTLGPAMVQDTQYF
TRBV5-5	few	NA	TRBJ2-3	TGTGCCAGCAGCTTGGAGGCTAGCTCAGATACGCAGTATTTT	CASSLEASSDTQYF
TRBV3-1	NA	NA	TRBJ1-2	TGTGCCAGCAGCCAAGATCTGGGGGCGCGGGGCTACACCTTC	CASSQDLGARGYTF
TRBV5-1	few	TRBD1	TRBJ2-7	TGCGCCAGCAGCCGAGACAGGGGTGAAGGCGAGCAGTACTTC	CASSRDRGEGEQYF
TRBV9	NA	TRBD2	TRBJ2-1	TGTGCCAGCAGCGCAAGCGGGGGGGCGGTGAATGAGCAGTTCTTC	CASSASGGAVNEQFF
TRBV6-5	NA	NA	TRBJ2-6	TGTGCCAGCAGGGTACAGGGCGCTGGGGCCAACGTCCTGACTTTC	CASRVQGAGANVLTF
TRBV7-2	NA	TRBD1	TRBJ1-1	TGTGCCAGCAGCCGAGACAGGGGAGCTTTCTTT	CASSRDRGAFF
TRBV7-2	NA	TRBD2	TRBJ2-1	TGTGCCAGCAGCTTAACAAAGCTAGCGGGAGGTTTGAGGAATGAGCAGTTCTTC	CASSLTKLAGGLRNEQFF
TRBV12-3/TRBV12-4	few	NA	TRBJ2-7	TGTGCCAGCAGTTGGCGACAGACAAGTAGCTCCTACGAGCAGTACTTC	CASSWRQTSSSYEQYF
TRBV5-1	NA	NA	TRBJ2-1	TGCGCCAGCAGCTTGCTATCCCGGAAGGGGAGCTCCTACAATGAGCAGTTCTTC	CASSLLSRKGSSYNEQFF
TRBV15	NA	NA	TRBJ1-2	TGTGCCACCAGCAGAGATAGAGCAGCCCGCTATGGCTACACCTTC	CATSRDRAARYGYTF
TRBV4-3	NA	NA	TRBJ1-2	TGCGCCAGCAACCAAGATGGGGGGGGCGCGTATGGCTACACCTTC	CASNQDGGGAYGYTF
TRBV4-1	NA	NA	TRBJ1-2	TGCGCCAGCAGCCTCCAGGGCGTGCGGGGCCGGTACACCTTC	CASSLQGVRGRYTF
TRBV19	NA	TRBD2	TRBJ2-1	TGTGCCAGTAGTACGGGGGGACTAGTGCGCAATGAGCAGTTCTTC	CASSTGGLVRNEQFF
TRBV7-2	NA	NA	TRBJ2-7	TGTGCCAGCAGCTTAGACGGTACAGGCCCAATATACGAGCAGTACTTC	CASSLDGTGPIYEQYF
TRBV11-2	NA	NA	TRBJ2-5	TGTGCCAGCAGCGTGGAGCAGGGGCAAGAGACCCAGTACTTC	CASSVEQGQETQYF
TRBV20-1	few	NA	TRBJ2-7	TGCAGTGCTGCCCGGGACTCGTCCGAGCAGTACTTC	CSAARDSSEQYF
TRBV9	few	NA	TRBJ1-2	TGTGCCAGCAGCGAGGGAAGGGCCTATGGCTACACCTTC	CASSEGRAYGYTF
TRBV6-5	few	TRBD2	TRBJ2-5	TGTGCCAGCAGTTACTTAGGGACTAGCGGGGAGCCTTTCCAAGAGACCCAGTACTTC	CASSYLGTSGEPFQETQYF
TRBV6-5	once	TRBD1	TRBJ1-4	TGTGCCAGCAGAAGGACAGGGCACGAAAAACTGTTTTTT	CASRRTGHEKLFF
TRBV2	NA	NA	TRBJ1-2	TGTGCCGGCCACGACGTCTATGGCTACACCTTC	CAGHDVYGYTF
TRBV6-2/TRBV6-3	NA	NA	TRBJ2-7	TGTGCCAGCAGTTATAGAGGGGGAGTAGGCTACGAGCAGTACTTC	CASSYRGGVGYEQYF
TRBV20-1	few	NA	TRBJ2-3	TGCAGTGCTTTATTCTCTAGCACAGATACGCAGTATTTT	CSALFSSTDTQYF
TRBV6-2/TRBV6-3	NA	NA	TRBJ1-2	TGTGCCAGCAGTTACGTGGAGTTACATGGCTACACCTTC	CASSYVELHGYTF
TRBV7-2	many	NA	TRBJ2-5	TGTGCCAGCAGCTTAGCAGGGGTCAGGGAGACCCAGTACTTC	CASSLAGVRETQYF
TRBV29-1	NA	NA	TRBJ1-4	TGCAGCGCCCGAGATGGAAAACTGTTTTTT	CSARDGKLFF
TRBV20-1	NA	TRBD2	TRBJ2-3	TGCAGTGCGAAATCGACTAGCGGGGGGGATGGTACGCAGTATTTT	CSAKSTSGGDGTQYF
TRBV20-1	few	TRBD1	TRBJ2-5	TGCAGCCTACATCGAGGGGGCTCGTCCCTAGAGACCCAGTACTTC	CSLHRGGSSLETQYF
TRBV6-5	NA	NA	TRBJ1-5	TGTGCCAGCGGGAAACAGCCCCAGCATTTT	CASGKQPQHF